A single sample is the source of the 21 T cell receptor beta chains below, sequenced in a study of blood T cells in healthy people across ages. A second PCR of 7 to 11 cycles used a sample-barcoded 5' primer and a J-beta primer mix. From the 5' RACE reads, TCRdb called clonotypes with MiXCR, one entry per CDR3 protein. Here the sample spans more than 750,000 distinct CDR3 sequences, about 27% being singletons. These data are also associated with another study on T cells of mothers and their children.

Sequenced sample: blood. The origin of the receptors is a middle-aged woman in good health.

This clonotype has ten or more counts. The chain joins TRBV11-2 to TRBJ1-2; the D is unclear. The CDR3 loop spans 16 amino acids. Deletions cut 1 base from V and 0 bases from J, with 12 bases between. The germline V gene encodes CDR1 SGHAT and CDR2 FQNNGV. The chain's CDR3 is CASSLGSGVTNYGYTF. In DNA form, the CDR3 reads TGTGCCAGCAGCTTAGGTTCCGGGGTGACTAACTATGGCTACACCTTC. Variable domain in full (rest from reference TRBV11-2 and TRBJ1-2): EAGVAQSPRYKIIEKRQSVAFWCNPISGHATLYWYQQILGQGPKLLIQFQNNGVVDDSQLPKDRFSAERLKGVDSTLKIQPAKLEDSAVYLCASSLGSGVTNYGYTFGSGTRLTVV.

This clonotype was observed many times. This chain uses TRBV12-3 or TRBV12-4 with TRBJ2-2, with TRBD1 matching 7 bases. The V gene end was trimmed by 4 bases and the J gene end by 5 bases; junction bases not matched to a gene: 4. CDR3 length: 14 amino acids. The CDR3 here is CASSYSDRTGELFF. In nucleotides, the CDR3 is TGTGCCAGCAGTTACTCGGACAGGACCGGGGAGCTGTTTTTT.

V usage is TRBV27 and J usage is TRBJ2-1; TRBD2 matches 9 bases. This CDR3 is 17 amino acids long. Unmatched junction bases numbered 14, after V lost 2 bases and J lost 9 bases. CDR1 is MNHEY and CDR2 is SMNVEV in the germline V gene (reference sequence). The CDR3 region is CASSLDFLAGKIGEQFF. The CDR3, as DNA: TGTGCCAGCAGTTTAGACTTTCTAGCGGGGAAGATCGGTGAGCAGTTCTTC.

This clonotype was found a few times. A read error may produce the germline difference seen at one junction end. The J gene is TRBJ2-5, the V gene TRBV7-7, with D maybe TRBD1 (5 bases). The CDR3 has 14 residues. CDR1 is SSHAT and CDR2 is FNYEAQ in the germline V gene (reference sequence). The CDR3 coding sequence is TGTGCTAGCAGCCCATCTCCCCAGGGAGAGACCCAGTACTTC. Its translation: CASSPSPQGETQYF. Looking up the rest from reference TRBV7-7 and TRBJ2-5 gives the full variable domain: GAGVSQSPRYKVTKRGQDVTLRCDPISSHATLYWYQQALGQGPEFLTYFNYEAQPDKSGLPSDRFSAERPEGSISTLTIQRTEQRDSAMYRCASSPSPQGETQYFGPGTRLLVL.

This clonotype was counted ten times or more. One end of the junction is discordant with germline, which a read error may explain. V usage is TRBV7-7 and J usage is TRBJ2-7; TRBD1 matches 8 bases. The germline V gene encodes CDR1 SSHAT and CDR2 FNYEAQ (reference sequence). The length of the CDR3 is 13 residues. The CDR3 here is CASSPDRDHEQYF. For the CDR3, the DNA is TGTGCTAGCAGCCCGGACAGGGACCACGAGCAGTACTTC. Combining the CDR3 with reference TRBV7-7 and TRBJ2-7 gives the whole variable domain GAGVSQSPRYKVTKRGQDVTLRCDPISSHATLYWYQQALGQGPEFLTYFNYEAQPDKSGLPSDRFSAERPEGSISTLTIQRTEQRDSAMYRCASSPDRDHEQYFGPGTRLTVT.

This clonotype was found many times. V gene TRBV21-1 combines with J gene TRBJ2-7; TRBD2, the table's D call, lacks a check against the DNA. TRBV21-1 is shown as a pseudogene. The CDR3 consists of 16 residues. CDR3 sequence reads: CASSKEIAGGRCEQYF. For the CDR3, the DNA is TGTGCCAGCAGCAAAGAGATAGCGGGGGGGCGGTGCGAGCAGTACTTC.

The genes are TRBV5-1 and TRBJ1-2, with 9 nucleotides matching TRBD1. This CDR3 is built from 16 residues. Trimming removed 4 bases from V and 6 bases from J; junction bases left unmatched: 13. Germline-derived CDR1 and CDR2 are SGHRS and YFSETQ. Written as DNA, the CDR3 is TGCGCCAGCAGCCCTCGTTCAGGGACAGGGTGGGATGGCTACACCTTC. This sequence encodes CASSPRSGTGWDGYTF.

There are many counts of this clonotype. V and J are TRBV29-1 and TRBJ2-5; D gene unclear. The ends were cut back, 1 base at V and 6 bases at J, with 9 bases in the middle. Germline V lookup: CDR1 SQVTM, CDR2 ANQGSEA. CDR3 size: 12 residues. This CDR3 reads CSVEGSMKTQYF. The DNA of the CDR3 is TGCAGCGTTGAAGGTAGCATGAAGACCCAGTACTTC. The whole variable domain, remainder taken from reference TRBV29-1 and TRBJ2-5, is SAVISQKPSRDICQRGTSLTIQCQVDSQVTMMFWYRQQPGQSLTLIATANQGSEATYESGFVIDKFPISRPNLTFSTLTVSNMSPEDSSIYLCSVEGSMKTQYFGPGTRLLVL.

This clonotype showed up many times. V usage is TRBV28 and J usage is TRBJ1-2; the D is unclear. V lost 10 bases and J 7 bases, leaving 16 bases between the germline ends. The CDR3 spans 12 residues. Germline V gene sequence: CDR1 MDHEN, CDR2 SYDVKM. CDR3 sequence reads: CATGSGRRGYTF. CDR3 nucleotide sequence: TGTGCCACCGGTAGCGGGCGTCGTGGCTACACCTTC.

The CDR3 protein is CSVSGQGYTDTQYF. The CDR3 DNA reads TGCAGCGTTTCGGGACAGGGATACACAGATACGCAGTATTTT. This sequence joins TRBV29-1 and TRBJ2-3; the match to TRBD1 covers 9 bases. Trimming took 5 bases from V and 2 from J; bases not matched to a gene: 5. This CDR3 spans 14 amino acids. Germline V gene data show CDR1 as SQVTM and CDR2 as ANQGSEA.

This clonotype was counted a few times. DNA of the CDR3: TGTGCCAGCTCACCTGGCTGGCTGGGGTCGGACTATGGCTACACCTTC. Translation: CASSPGWLGSDYGYTF. The chain combines TRBV18 with TRBJ1-2; D is uncertain. The CDR3 contains 16 residues. V lost 3 bases to trimming and J lost 3 bases, with 17 bases between them. Germline V CDR1 and CDR2: KGHSH, LQKENI.

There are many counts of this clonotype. The CDR3, as DNA: TGTGCCAGCAGCTCCGAGGGTGGCAAAAACATTCAGTACTTC. It translates to CASSSEGGKNIQYF. The chain combines TRBV7-8 with TRBJ2-4; a weak D match, TRBD2 (5 bases). CDR3 length equals 14 residues. Germline CDR1 reads SGHVS; CDR2 reads FQNEAQ. Trimming stripped 4 bases from V and 3 bases from J, with 10 bases between.

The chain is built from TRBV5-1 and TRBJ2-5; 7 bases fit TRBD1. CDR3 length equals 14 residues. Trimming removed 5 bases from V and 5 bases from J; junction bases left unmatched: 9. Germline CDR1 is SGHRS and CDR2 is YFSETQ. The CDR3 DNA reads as TGCGCCAGCAGTCCACAGGGGAGAACGGAGACCCAGTACTTC. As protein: CASSPQGRTETQYF.

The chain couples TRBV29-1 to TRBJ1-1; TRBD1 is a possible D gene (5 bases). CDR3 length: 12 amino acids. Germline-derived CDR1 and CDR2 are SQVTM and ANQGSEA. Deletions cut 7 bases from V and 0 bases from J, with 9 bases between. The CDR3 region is CSGGGMNTEAFF. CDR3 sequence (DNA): TGCAGCGGGGGGGGGATGAACACTGAAGCTTTCTTT.

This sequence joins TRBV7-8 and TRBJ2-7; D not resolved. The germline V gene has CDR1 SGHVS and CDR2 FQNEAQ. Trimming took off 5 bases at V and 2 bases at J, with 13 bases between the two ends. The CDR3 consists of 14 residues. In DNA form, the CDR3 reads TGTGCCAGCAGCCCCATGGGCGGAACCTACGAGCAGTACTTC. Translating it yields CASSPMGGTYEQYF. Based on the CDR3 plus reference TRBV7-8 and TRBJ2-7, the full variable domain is GAGVSQSPRYKVAKRGQDVALRCDPISGHVSLFWYQQALGQGPEFLTYFQNEAQLDKSGLPSDRFFAERPEGSVSTLKIQRTQQEDSAVYLCASSPMGGTYEQYFGPGTRLTVT.

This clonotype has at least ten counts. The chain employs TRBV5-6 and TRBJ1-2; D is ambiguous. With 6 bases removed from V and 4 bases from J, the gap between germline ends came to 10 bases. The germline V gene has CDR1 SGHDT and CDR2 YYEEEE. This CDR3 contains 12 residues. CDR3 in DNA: TGTGCCAGCACTCTGGCCACCTATGGCTACACCTTC. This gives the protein CASTLATYGYTF. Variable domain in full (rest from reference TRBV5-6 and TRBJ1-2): DAGVTQSPTHLIKTRGQQVTLRCSPKSGHDTVSWYQQALGQGPQFIFQYYEEEERQRGNFPDRFSGHQFPNYSSELNVNALLLGDSALYLCASTLATYGYTFGSGTRLTVV.

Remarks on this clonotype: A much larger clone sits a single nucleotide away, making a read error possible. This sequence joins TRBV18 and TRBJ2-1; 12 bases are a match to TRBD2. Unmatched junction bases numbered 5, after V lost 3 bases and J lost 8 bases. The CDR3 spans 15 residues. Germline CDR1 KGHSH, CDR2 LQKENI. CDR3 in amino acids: CASSPRLAGDDEQFF. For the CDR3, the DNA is TGTGCCAGCTCACCGAGACTAGCGGGGGACGATGAGCAGTTCTTC. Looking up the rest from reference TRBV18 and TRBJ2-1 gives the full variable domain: NAGVMQNPRHLVRRRGQEARLRCSPMKGHSHVYWYRQLPEEGLKFMVYLQKENIIDESGMPKERFSAEFPKEGPSILRIQQVVRGDSAAYFCASSPRLAGDDEQFFGPGTRLTVL.

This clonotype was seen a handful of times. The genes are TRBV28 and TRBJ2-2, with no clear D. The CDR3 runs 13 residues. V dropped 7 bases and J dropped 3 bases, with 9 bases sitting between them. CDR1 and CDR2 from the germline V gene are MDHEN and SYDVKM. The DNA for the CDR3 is TGTGCCAGCAACTTACTCCACACCGGGGAGCTGTTTTTT. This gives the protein CASNLLHTGELFF.

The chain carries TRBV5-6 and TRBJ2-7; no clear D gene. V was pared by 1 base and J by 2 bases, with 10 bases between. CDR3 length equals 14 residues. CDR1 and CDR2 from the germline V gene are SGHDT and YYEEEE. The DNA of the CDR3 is TGTGCCAGCAGCTTGTCTCCGGATACCTACGAGCAGTACTTC. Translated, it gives CASSLSPDTYEQYF.

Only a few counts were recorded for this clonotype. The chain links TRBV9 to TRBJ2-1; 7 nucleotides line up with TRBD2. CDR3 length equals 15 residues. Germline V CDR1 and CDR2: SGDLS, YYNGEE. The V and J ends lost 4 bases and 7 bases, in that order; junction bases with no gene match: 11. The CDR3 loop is CASSPWNLGGNEQFF. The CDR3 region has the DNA TGTGCCAGCAGCCCCTGGAACCTGGGGGGGAATGAGCAGTTCTTC. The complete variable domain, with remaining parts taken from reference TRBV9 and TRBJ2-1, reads DSGVTQTPKHLITATGQRVTLRCSPRSGDLSVYWYQQSLDQGLQFLIQYYNGEERAKGNILERFSAQQFPDLHSELNLSSLELGDSALYFCASSPWNLGGNEQFFGPGTRLTVL.

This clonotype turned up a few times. This CDR3 reads CASSSLGGGIYNEQFF. CDR3 DNA: TGTGCCAGCAGTTCGCTGGGCGGGGGGATCTACAATGAGCAGTTCTTC. The chain joins TRBV28 to TRBJ2-1, with 8 bases identical to TRBD2. CDR3 length equals 16 residues. J lost 3 bases, V lost 4 bases, and 8 bases had no gene match. From germline, CDR1 is MDHEN and CDR2 SYDVKM.